A single sample is the source of the 12 T cell receptor beta chains below, sequenced in a study of cytomegalovirus exposure and HLA in healthy donors. The PCR contained 60 Vbeta and 13 Jbeta primers. The assay was immunoSEQ multiplex PCR, and TCRdb's table has in-frame clones only and misses some. The repertoire holds 150,000 to 200,000 clones, with approximately 67% as singletons. The material sequenced was PBMCs. These receptors were taken from a woman aged 18-29 years in good health and CMV-seropositive.

This chain uses TRBV28 with TRBJ2-5; 8 bases agree with TRBD2. The germline V gene encodes CDR1 MDHEN and CDR2 SYDVKM. V shed 6 bases and J 2 bases; nucleotides not matched to a gene: 8. The CDR3 extends over 15 amino acids. In DNA form, the CDR3 reads TGTGCCAGCAGAGCGAGCGGGAGTGGGCAAGAGACCCAGTACTTC. This sequence encodes CASRASGSGQETQYF. The full variable domain, in which reference TRBV28 and TRBJ2-5 provide the parts outside the CDR3, is DVKVTQSSRYLVKRTGEKVFLECVQDMDHENMFWYRQDPGLGLRLIYFSYDVKMKEKGDIPEGYSVSREKKERFSLILESASTNQTSMYLCASRASGSGQETQYFGPGTRLLVL.

The chain uses TRBV27 and TRBJ2-7, with a tentative D call TRBD2 (5 bases). The CDR3 is 14 residues long. Trimming cost V 5 bases and J 0 bases, with 11 bases left between them. CDR1 and CDR2 (germline): MNHEY, SMNVEV (reference sequence). CDR3 DNA sequence: TGTGCCAGCAGTGACTACTATGGCTCCTACGAGCAGTACTTC. Its protein is CASSDYYGSYEQYF.

The chain links TRBV11-2 to TRBJ2-7; D possibly corresponds to TRBD1 (6 bases). This CDR3 spans 13 amino acids. Germline CDR1 reads SGHAT; CDR2 reads FQNNGV. Trimming took off 3 bases at V and 2 bases at J, with 8 bases between the two ends. The CDR3 reads CASSFQGTYEQYF. CDR3 sequence (DNA): TGTGCCAGCAGCTTCCAGGGGACCTACGAGCAGTACTTC.

This rearrangement joins TRBV7-9 to TRBJ2-1, with D perhaps matching TRBD1 (5 bases). V was clipped by 10 bases and J by 10 bases, with 8 bases between them. The CDR3 contains 9 residues. Germline V gene sequence: CDR1 SEHNR, CDR2 FQNEAQ (reference sequence). The CDR3 here is CAIDSEQFF. The CDR3 bases are TGTGCCATAGACAGCGAGCAGTTCTTC.

This rearrangement joins TRBV11-3 to TRBJ2-2; 7 bases align to TRBD1. With V trimmed by 5 bases and J by 1 base, 10 bases remained unmatched. The CDR3 runs to 17 residues. The V gene's germline CDR1 is SGHNT and CDR2 YENEEA. The CDR3 nucleotides read TGTGCCAGCAGCAAAGCCGGGACAGCAAAGAACACCGGGGAGCTGTTTTTT. This translates into CASSKAGTAKNTGELFF.

The rearrangement uses TRBV27 and TRBJ2-1; perhaps TRBD2 as D (6 bases). The germline V gene has CDR1 MNHEY and CDR2 SMNVEV (reference sequence). The CDR3 is 15 amino acids. Trimming pared 2 bases from V and 7 bases from J, leaving 15 bases between. Here the CDR3 reads CASSLRTGDPNEQFF. The CDR3 region has the DNA TGTGCCAGCAGTTTAAGGACGGGAGACCCGAATGAGCAGTTCTTC.

In DNA form, the CDR3 reads TGTGCCAGCAGTGTATCGGACAGGGCACGGGAGACCCAGTACTTC. Translation gives CASSVSDRARETQYF. This chain joins TRBV6-1 and TRBJ2-5, with 8 nucleotides matching TRBD1. The V gene end was trimmed by 4 bases and the J gene end by 5 bases; junction bases not matched to a gene: 9. Germline CDR1 is MNHNS and CDR2 is SASEGT. The CDR3 totals 15 residues.

V usage is TRBV20-1 and J usage is TRBJ2-5; D is uncertain. The DNA end is more similar to TRBJ2-7, so the J call may be wrong. The CDR3 is made up of 11 amino acids. Germline values: CDR1 DFQATT, CDR2 SNEGSKA (reference sequence). The CDR3 nucleotides read TGCAGTGCTAGGGTCGACTACGAGCAGTACTTC. It yields the protein CSARVDYEQYF.

V usage is TRBV5-1 and J usage is TRBJ2-5; 12 positions agree with TRBD2. V shed 0 bases and J 2 bases; nucleotides not matched to a gene: 5. The CDR3 is 17 residues long. Germline V CDR1 and CDR2: SGHRS, YFSETQ. The CDR3: CASSLGRTSGVQETQYF. CDR3 coding DNA: TGCGCCAGCAGCTTGGGCCGGACTAGCGGGGTACAAGAGACCCAGTACTTC.

This chain links TRBV4-3 with TRBJ1-6; D may be TRBD1 (5 bases). In germline, CDR1 is LGHNA, CDR2 YSLEER. The CDR3 covers 15 residues. Trimming stripped 0 bases from V and 8 bases from J, with 11 bases between. This CDR3 reads CASSQDRDSDSPLHF. The CDR3 DNA sequence: TGCGCCAGCAGCCAAGACCGGGACTCGGATTCACCCCTCCACTTT.

This clone was seen a few times. The chain is built from TRBV11-3 and TRBJ2-2; D remains ambiguous. The CDR3 runs 12 residues. The germline gives CDR1 SGHNT, CDR2 YENEEA. Trimming left V 4 bases short and J 2 bases short, with 2 bases between. The CDR3 DNA reads TGTGCCAGCAGCTCTAACACCGGGGAGCTGTTTTTT. Translating it yields CASSSNTGELFF.

This sequence joins TRBV7-2 and TRBJ2-3; TRBD2 matches 9 bases. V dropped 4 bases and J dropped 2; count of bases not matched to a gene: 4. Germline values: CDR1 SGHTA, CDR2 FQGNSA. The length of the CDR3 is 15 residues. The CDR3 nucleotides are TGTGCCAGCAGCTCGAGCGGGGGGACCACAGATACGCAGTATTTT. Translating it yields CASSSSGGTTDTQYF.